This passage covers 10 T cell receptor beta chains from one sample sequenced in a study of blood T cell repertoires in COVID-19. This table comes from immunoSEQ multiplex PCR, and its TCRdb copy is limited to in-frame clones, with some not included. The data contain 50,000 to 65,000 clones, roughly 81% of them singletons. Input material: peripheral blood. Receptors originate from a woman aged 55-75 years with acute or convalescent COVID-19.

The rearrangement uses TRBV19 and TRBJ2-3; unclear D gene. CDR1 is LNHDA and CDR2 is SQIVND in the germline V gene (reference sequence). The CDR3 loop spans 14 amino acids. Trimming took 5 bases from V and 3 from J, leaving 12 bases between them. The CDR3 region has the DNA TGTGCCAGTAGTGCAATCGGGTTGACAGATACGCAGTATTTT. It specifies CASSAIGLTDTQYF.

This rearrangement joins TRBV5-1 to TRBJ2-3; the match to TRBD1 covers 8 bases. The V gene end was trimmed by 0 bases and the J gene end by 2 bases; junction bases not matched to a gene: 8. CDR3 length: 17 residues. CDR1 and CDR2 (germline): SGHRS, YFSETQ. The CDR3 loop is CASSLGQGIRYTDTQYF. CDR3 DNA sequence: TGCGCCAGCAGCTTGGGACAGGGGATTCGGTACACAGATACGCAGTATTTT.

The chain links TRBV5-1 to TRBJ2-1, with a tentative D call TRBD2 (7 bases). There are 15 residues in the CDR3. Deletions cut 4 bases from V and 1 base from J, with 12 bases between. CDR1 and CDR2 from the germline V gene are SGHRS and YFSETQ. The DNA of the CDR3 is TGCGCCAGCAGCCCCGGGGGGCTATCCTACAATGAGCAGTTCTTC. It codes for CASSPGGLSYNEQFF.

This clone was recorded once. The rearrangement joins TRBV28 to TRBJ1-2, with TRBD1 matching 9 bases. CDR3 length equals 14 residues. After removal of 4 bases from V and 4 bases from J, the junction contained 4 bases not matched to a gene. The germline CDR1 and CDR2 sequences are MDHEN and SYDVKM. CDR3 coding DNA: TGTGCCAGCAGTTCCGCGACAGGGGGCTATGGCTACACCTTC. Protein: CASSSATGGYGYTF.

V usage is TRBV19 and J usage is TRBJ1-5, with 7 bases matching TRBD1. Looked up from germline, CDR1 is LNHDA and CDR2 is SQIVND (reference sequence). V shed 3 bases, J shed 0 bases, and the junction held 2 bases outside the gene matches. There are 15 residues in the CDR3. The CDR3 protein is CASSMGQSSNQPQHF. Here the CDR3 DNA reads TGTGCCAGTAGTATGGGACAGTCTAGCAATCAGCCCCAGCATTTT.

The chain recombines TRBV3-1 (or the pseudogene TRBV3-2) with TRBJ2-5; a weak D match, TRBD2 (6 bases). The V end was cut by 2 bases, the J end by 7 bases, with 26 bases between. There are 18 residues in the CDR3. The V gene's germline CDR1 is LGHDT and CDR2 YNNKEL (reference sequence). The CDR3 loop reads CASSQFLTSNRGSGTQYF. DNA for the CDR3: TGTGCCAGCAGCCAATTCCTGACTAGTAACCGGGGAAGCGGGACCCAGTACTTC.

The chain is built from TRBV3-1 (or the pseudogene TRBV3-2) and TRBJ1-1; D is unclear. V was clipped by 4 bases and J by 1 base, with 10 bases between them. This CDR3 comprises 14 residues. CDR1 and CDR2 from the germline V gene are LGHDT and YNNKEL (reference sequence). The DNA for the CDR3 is TGTGCCAGCAGCCCTAAAGTCTGGAACACTGAAGCTTTCTTT. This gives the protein CASSPKVWNTEAFF.

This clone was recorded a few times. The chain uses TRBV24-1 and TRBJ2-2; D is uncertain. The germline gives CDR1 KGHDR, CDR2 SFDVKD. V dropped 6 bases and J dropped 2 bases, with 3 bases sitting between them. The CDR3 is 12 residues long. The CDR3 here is CATSLNTGELFF. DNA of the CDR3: TGTGCCACCAGTTTAAACACCGGGGAGCTGTTTTTT.

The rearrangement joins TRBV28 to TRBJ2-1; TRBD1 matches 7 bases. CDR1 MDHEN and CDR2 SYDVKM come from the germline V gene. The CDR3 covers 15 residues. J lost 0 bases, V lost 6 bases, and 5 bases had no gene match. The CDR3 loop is CASRGTAVSYNEQFF. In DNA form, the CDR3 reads TGTGCCAGCAGAGGGACAGCTGTCTCCTACAATGAGCAGTTCTTC.

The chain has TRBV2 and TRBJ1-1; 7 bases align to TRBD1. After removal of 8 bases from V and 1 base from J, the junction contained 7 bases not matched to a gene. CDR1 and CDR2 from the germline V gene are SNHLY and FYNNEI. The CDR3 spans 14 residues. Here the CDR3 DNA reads TGTGCCAGCGGCCAGGGGGAAAGGAACACTGAAGCTTTCTTT. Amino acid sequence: CASGQGERNTEAFF.